The rows below give T cell receptor beta chains drawn from one sample of a study of T cells in Graves' hyperthyroidism and ophthalmopathy. TCRdb redid the calling of the multiplex PCR reads with MiXCR, one entry per CDR3 protein. This sample has tens of thousands of distinct CDR3 sequences, with roughly 49% found just once. Sequenced sample: peripheral blood or thyroid tissue (not recorded which). The receptors here all came from a woman between 45 and 65 years old with Graves' hyperthyroidism. CDR3s leave out the opening cysteine and the closing phenylalanine or tryptophan. Each record gives: J gene, V gene, CDR3 protein.

>TRBJ1-2|TRBV9
ASSVGLNYGYT
>TRBJ2-5|TRBV20-1
SARWQADQPQY
>TRBJ1-1|TRBV30
AWSDLNTEAF
>TRBJ2-5|TRBV20-1
SARVPGLAGGPEETQY
>TRBJ2-6|TRBV6-7
ASSYSEGFLSGANVLT
>TRBJ1-6|TRBV2
ASRRRTGGDSPLH
>TRBJ2-3|TRBV4-2
ASSQDGQREDTQY
>TRBJ1-5|TRBV5-4
ASSLDGTGVGNQPQH
>TRBJ1-1|TRBV20-1
SARLWNRNTEAF
>TRBJ2-7|TRBV10-3
AIKSDRVYEQY
>TRBJ2-6|TRBV11-3
AGSGARVTSGANVLT
>TRBJ2-2|TRBV28
ASSSLAGFGGTGELF
>TRBJ2-2|TRBV14
ASSQDLSLYTGELF
>TRBJ1-3|TRBV9
ASSVDSGGTGNTTY
>TRBJ1-1|TRBV19
ASSKRQGEWNTEAF
>TRBJ2-7|TRBV20-1
SAWGLVSYEQY
>TRBJ2-2|TRBV2
ASRPGTGELF
>TRBJ1-1|TRBV7-9
ASSSWTANGTF
>TRBJ2-7|TRBV5-8
ASSHPSVSYEQY
>TRBJ1-5|TRBV4-1
ASSQGGGDQPQH
>TRBJ1-5|TRBV6-5
AGTGTGGKQPQH
>TRBJ1-2|TRBV15
ATSRAGGDGYT
>TRBJ2-1|TRBV15
ATSIGASSYNEQF
>TRBJ2-2|TRBV6-1
ASSGGLAGVPGSCF
>TRBJ2-3|TRBV20-1
SARDRGMGGTQY
>TRBJ1-2|TRBV25-1
ASSASSLALVNGYT
>TRBJ1-1|TRBV29-1
SAQRQARGTEAF
>TRBJ1-2|TRBV5-1
ASSTDRGHGYT
>TRBJ2-5|TRBV2
ASSPLAGGGETQY
>TRBJ1-4|TRBV7-9
ASSFANTGGGDEKLF
>TRBJ1-1|TRBV29-1
SVGDGSVAF
>TRBJ1-6|TRBV10-3
AISGDLNSPLH
>TRBJ1-3|TRBV24-1
ATSGSDGNTIY
>TRBJ2-3|TRBV20-1
SANVRGFSDTQY
>TRBJ2-7|TRBV3-1
ASSHLGGGSSYEQY
>TRBJ2-2|TRBV5-1
ASSPRGDANTGELF
>TRBJ1-5|TRBV7-9
ASSQSPPPETQH
>TRBJ1-5|TRBV29-1
SVDEGLGQPQH
>TRBJ2-3|TRBV2
ASSEAIGTGFSDTQY
>TRBJ1-5|TRBV2
ASCKEEYSNQPQH
>TRBJ1-1|TRBV29-1
SAGDRGNTEAF
>TRBJ2-2|TRBV6-1
ASSVTRDSPNTGELF
>TRBJ1-1|TRBV2
ASREQGARTEAF
>TRBJ2-7|TRBV10-3
AIRTGGRGYEQY
>TRBJ2-5|TRBV20-1
SVRLAGGRQETQY
>TRBJ2-5|TRBV7-2
ASRGLAGGLKTQY
>TRBJ1-1|TRBV7-9
ASSLQGVGTEAS
>TRBJ2-7|TRBV12-3/TRBV12-4
ASSLIGTAYEQY
>TRBJ2-5|TRBV20-1
SARYRQTGETQY
>TRBJ2-2|TRBV2
ATWSGELF
>TRBJ2-5|TRBV15
ATSMVGRETQY
>TRBJ1-1|TRBV5-1
ASSLAGAF
>TRBJ2-2|TRBV4-1
ASSQSGRNTGELF
>TRBJ2-7|TRBV29-1
SAGGDRSSYEQY
>TRBJ2-7|TRBV20-1
SASGLGEGAY
>TRBJ2-5|TRBV12-3/TRBV12-4
ASSVGQQETQY
>TRBJ1-1|TRBV10-3
AIRGVDTKAF
>TRBJ2-7|TRBV7-2
ASSLGGNSYEQY
>TRBJ1-5|TRBV10-1
ASSVGDGRPRH
>TRBJ1-2|TRBV10-3
AISGGQGAFT